The text below deals with one TCR beta chain. Assay used: immunoSEQ multiplex PCR; TCRdb lists only in-frame clones, some missing. The sample lists approximately 720,000 clones; 55% to 75% were seen once. This specimen belongs to a study of shared clonotypes between healthy human individuals. Whole-study context: Aged between 18 and 49, the donors were a couple of women and a few men.

Trimming left V 0 bases short and J 0 bases short, with 9 bases between. Per the germline V gene, CDR1 is KGHSY and CDR2 is FQNENV. This CDR3 has 16 residues. The receptor was isolated from a young woman in good health. This chain links TRBV16 with TRBJ2-1; D is undetermined. Sequenced: memory CD4+ T cells sorted from blood. Regarding subset: CD45RA-negative fraction. For the CDR3, the DNA is TGTGCCAGCAGCCAATCGAAATCCAGCTCCTACAATGAGCAGTTCTTC. It is translated as CASSQSKSSSYNEQFF.